This T cell receptor (beta chain) was documented in a study of T cells in Graves' hyperthyroidism and ophthalmopathy. Using RNA transcripts as the source, TCR beta CDR3 regions were amplified. TCR CDR3 regions were first amplified by RT-PCR with HTBI primers. Using its own MiXCR run on the multiplex PCR reads, TCRdb lists one record per CDR3 protein. The profile shows 250,000 to 300,000 distinct CDR3 sequences, around 15% of them singletons. Study-level results: The model foresaw ophthalmopathy a median roughly 6 months prior to onset. A model of 13 V-J features distinguished ophthalmopathy from stable hyperthyroidism. Clonotypes that were expanded in thyroid above 0.001 mostly appeared in blood too.

About this clonotype itself: Its antigen is unidentified.

Sequencing input: blood. The sequence derives from a woman in her forties or fifties with Graves' hyperthyroidism that later progressed to Graves' ophthalmopathy.

CDR3 DNA sequence: TGTGCCAGCAGCATATGGACAGGACCCCTGAACACTGAAGCTTTCTTT. It specifies CASSIWTGPLNTEAFF. The chain recombines TRBV5-6 with TRBJ1-1; 7 bases align to TRBD1. Germline V gene sequence: CDR1 SGHDT, CDR2 YYEEEE. The J segment lost 0 bases and the V segment lost 4 bases, leaving 9 bases of the junction unmatched. CDR3 length equals 16 residues.